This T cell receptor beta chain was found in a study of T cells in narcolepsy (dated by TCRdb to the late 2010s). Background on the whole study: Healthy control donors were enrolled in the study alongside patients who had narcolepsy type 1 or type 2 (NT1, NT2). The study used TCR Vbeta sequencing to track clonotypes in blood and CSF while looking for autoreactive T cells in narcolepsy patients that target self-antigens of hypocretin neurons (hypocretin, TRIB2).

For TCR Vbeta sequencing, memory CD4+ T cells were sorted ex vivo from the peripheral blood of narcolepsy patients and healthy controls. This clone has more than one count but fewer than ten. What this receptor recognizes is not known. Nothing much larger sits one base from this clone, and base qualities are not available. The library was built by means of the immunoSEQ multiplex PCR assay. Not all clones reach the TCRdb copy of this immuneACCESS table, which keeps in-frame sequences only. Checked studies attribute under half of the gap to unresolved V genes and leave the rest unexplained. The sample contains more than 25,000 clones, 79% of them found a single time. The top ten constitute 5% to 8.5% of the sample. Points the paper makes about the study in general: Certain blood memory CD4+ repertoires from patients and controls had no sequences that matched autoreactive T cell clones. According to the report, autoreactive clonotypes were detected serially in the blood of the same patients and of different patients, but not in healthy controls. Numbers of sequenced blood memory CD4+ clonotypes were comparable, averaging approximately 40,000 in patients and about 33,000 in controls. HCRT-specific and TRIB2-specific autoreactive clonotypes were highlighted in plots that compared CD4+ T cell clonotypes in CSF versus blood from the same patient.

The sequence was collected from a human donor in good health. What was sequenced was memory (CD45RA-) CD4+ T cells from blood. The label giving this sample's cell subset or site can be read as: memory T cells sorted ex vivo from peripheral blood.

The encoded CDR3 is CASSLAQSTDEQYF. The base sequence is TGTGCCAGCAGCTTAGCGCAGTCGACAGACGAGCAGTACTTC. The chain couples TRBV7-9 to TRBJ2-7, with a tentative D gene TRBD1 over 5 matching bases. Trimming removed 0 bases from V and 5 bases from J, leaving 11 bases between the germline ends. The germline V gene (reference sequence) gives CDR1 as SEHNR and CDR2 as FQNEAQ. The cysteine opens and the phenylalanine closes a CDR3 of 14 amino acids. Solely the CDR3 DNA is kept, with 42 bases framed from the first base.